The 11 T cell receptor beta chains given below trace back to one sample, sequenced in a study of CD8+CD57+ T cells in acquired aplastic anemia. TCR beta VDJ and CDR3 profiling used genomic DNA as template. One entry per CDR3 protein results from TCRdb running MiXCR on the reads. The data show fewer than 300,000 distinct CDR3 sequences, approximately 80% seen once. Whoever was chosen for sequencing had shown CD8+CD57+ cell expansion by flow cytometry. Specimen: sorted CD4+, CD8+, or CD8+CD57+ T cells (not recorded which) from PBMCs. The receptors were gathered from a human donor with aplastic anemia.

The rearrangement joins TRBV9 to TRBJ2-1, with D maybe TRBD2 (6 bases). The germline V gene has CDR1 SGDLS and CDR2 YYNGEE. The CDR3 has 15 amino acids. The ends were cut back, 4 bases at V and 10 bases at J, with 21 bases in the middle. DNA for the CDR3: TGTGCCAGCAGCATAACGGAGGGATACTCCGAGGAGCAGTTCTTC. Protein sequence: CASSITEGYSEEQFF.

Comments on this clonotype: One end of the junction does not line up with germline, which may come from a read error. The chain recombines TRBV2 with TRBJ2-2; a weak D match, TRBD1 (6 bases). CDR1 is SNHLY, CDR2 FYNNEI, per germline. This CDR3 has 13 residues. The CDR3 DNA sequence: TGTGCCAGCGTGGACGGGGACACCGATACGCTGTATTTT. Translating gives CASVDGDTDTLYF.

The chain combines TRBV10-3 with TRBJ2-5; TRBD2 aligns across 9 bases. V gave up 0 bases and J gave up 1 base; unmatched junction bases: 12. The CDR3 length is 19 residues. Germline CDR1 and CDR2: ENHRY and SYGVKD. CDR3 in DNA: TGTGCCATCAGTGAGTCTTTAGGAGTTAGCGGGGGAGCCCAAGAGACCCAGTACTTC. Its translation is CAISESLGVSGGAQETQYF.

The chain carries TRBV6-1 and TRBJ1-1; possibly TRBD1 for D (5 bases). CDR3 length: 16 amino acids. Germline lookup yields CDR1 MNHNS and CDR2 SASEGT. V lost 7 bases and J lost 5, with 23 bases in between. Here the CDR3 DNA reads TGTGCCAGCAAGTATGAGGCGGCAGGGTGGGAGACTGAAGCTTTCTTT. Translated: CASKYEAAGWETEAFF.

With regard to this clonotype: A read error may account for a junction end that differs from germline. The chain links TRBV7-9 to TRBJ1-6; D is uncertain. Germline V gene sequence: CDR1 SEHNR, CDR2 FQNEAQ (reference sequence). The CDR3 covers 14 residues. This CDR3 reads CGSSIRSGRAPVQF. In DNA form, the CDR3 reads TGTGGCAGCAGCATCCGCAGCGGGAGGGCGCCTGTCCAGTTT.

The chain recombines TRBV7-2 with TRBJ1-1, with D perhaps TRBD1 (6 bases). This CDR3 spans 15 amino acids. The V gene lost 1 base and the J gene lost 14 bases, with 23 bases spanning the gap. The germline V gene encodes CDR1 SGHTA and CDR2 FQGNSA. The CDR3 reads CASSLDLRGDNAQFF. DNA for the CDR3: TGTGCCAGCAGCTTAGATCTCAGAGGGGACAATGCGCAGTTCTTT.

On this clonotype itself: One end of the junction does not line up with germline, which may come from a read error. The DNA of the CDR3 is TGTGCCAGCAGCCTGCCAGGGGGCGCCGACAACGGGGACCTGTTTTTT. Its translation: CASSLPGGADNGDLFF. The chain uses TRBV7-8 and TRBJ2-2; 8 bases match TRBD1. CDR3 length: 16 amino acids. Germline V gene sequence: CDR1 SGHVS, CDR2 FQNEAQ.

The V call is TRBV7-3, the J call TRBJ1-1, with TRBD1 as a possible D gene (6 bases). The CDR3 has 15 amino acids. The ends were cut back, 6 bases at V and 7 bases at J, with 21 bases in the middle. The V gene's germline CDR1 is SGHTA and CDR2 FQGTGA. The CDR3 region is CASSFGGTWGDEAFF. Written as DNA, the CDR3 is TGTGCCAGCAGTTTTGGCGGGACATGGGGAGATGAAGCTTTCTTT.

This clonotype occurred once. At one boundary the junction diverges from the germline segment, which might be a read error. The chain has TRBV15 and TRBJ1-4; D is uncertain. Germline V gene sequence: CDR1 LNHNV, CDR2 YYDKDF (reference sequence). The CDR3 covers 11 residues. The CDR3 region has the DNA TGTGCCACCAGCAGAGATGAAAGACTGTTTTTT. Residues: CATSRDERLFF.

Details on this clonotype: Without the conserved terminal phenylalanine or tryptophan, this CDR3 likely stems from a read error. Because the CDR3's place on the DNA is in doubt, the DNA is left out and the CDR3 is given as listed by TCRdb. The chain employs TRBV7-9 and TRBJ2-3; TRBD1, the table's D call, lacks a check against the DNA. Per the germline V gene, CDR1 is SEHNR and CDR2 is FQNEAQ (reference sequence). The CDR3 length is 13 residues, termini included. CDR3 sequence: CASSDGATETQFG.

As regards this clonotype: The junction departs from germline at one end; a sequencing error may be responsible. The chain employs TRBV7-2 and TRBJ2-3; D assignment may be TRBD1 or TRBD2 (6 bases each). CDR3 length equals 13 residues. Germline assignment: CDR1 SGHTA and CDR2 FQGNSA. CDR3 nucleotide sequence: TGTGCCAGCAGGCACGGGGGCAAAGATACGAAGTATTTC. It is translated as CASRHGGKDTKYF.